The 15 T cell receptor beta chains below come from one sample, sequenced in a study of immune characterization of retroperitoneal liposarcoma. Each CDR3 protein is one row after TCRdb ran MiXCR on the PCR reads. The sample yields 2,000 to 2,500 distinct CDR3 sequences, roughly 52% seen once. Source material: tumor tissue. The receptors come from a female donor with retroperitoneal liposarcoma.

This clonotype qualifies as medium-sized. The chain employs TRBV12-3 or TRBV12-4 and TRBJ2-7; D remains unclear. V lost 0 bases and J lost 2, with 8 bases in between. The CDR3 spans 14 residues. The CDR3 DNA is TGTGCCAGCAGTTTAGCGGGTGGCCCCTACGAGCAGTACTTC. This codes for CASSLAGGPYEQYF.

V and J are TRBV5-6 and TRBJ2-3; D gene unclear. The V gene's germline CDR1 is SGHDT and CDR2 YYEEEE. The CDR3 totals 17 residues. The germline V and J ends were trimmed by 1 base and 0 bases, with 15 bases remaining between them. In nucleotides, the CDR3 is TGTGCCAGCAGCTTGTCTGTGTTAGCTTTGAGCACAGATACGCAGTATTTT. This gives the protein CASSLSVLALSTDTQYF.

This clonotype showed up just a few times. The chain recombines TRBV7-2 with TRBJ2-4; TRBD1 matches 8 bases. There are 16 residues in the CDR3. The germline V gene has CDR1 SGHTA and CDR2 FQGNSA. V shed 1 base, J shed 3 bases, and the junction held 5 bases outside the gene matches. Here the CDR3 reads CASSLVDRGVKNIQYF. Written as DNA, the CDR3 is TGTGCCAGCAGCTTAGTTGACAGGGGCGTCAAAAACATTCAGTACTTC.

A note on this clonotype: At one boundary the junction diverges from the germline segment, which might be a read error. This chain joins TRBV7-6 and TRBJ2-5; maybe TRBD2 (6 bases). The germline gives CDR1 SGHVS, CDR2 FNYEAQ. CDR3 length: 13 residues. CDR3 DNA: TGTGCTAGCAGCGTGACTGGGGGGGAGACCCAGTACTTC. It specifies CASSVTGGETQYF.

The chain combines TRBV6-7 with TRBJ2-7; no reliable D call. TRBV6-7 is given ORF status, its function remaining uncertain. Between the trimmed V and J ends, which lost 4 bases and 1 base, there was a span of 14 bases. The CDR3 sequence is 15 residues long. The CDR3 bases are TGTGCCAGCAGTTCTCCGACTGGTTCGTCCTACGAGCAGTACTTC. Translated, it gives CASSSPTGSSYEQYF.

The rearrangement links TRBV7-2 to TRBJ2-5; D possibly corresponds to TRBD1 (7 bases). The end of the DNA aligns better with TRBJ2-1, so the J call may be wrong. Germline-derived CDR1 and CDR2 are SGHTA and FQGNSA. The CDR3 has 14 amino acids. The CDR3: CASSQPGGPYEQFF. CDR3 bases: TGTGCCAGCAGCCAACCAGGGGGGCCCTACGAGCAGTTCTTC.

The chain is built from TRBV11-3 and TRBJ2-3; D may be TRBD2 (5 bases). Germline assignment: CDR1 SGHNT and CDR2 YENEEA. The CDR3 is 14 amino acids. Trimming took off 4 bases at V and 6 bases at J, with 14 bases between the two ends. The CDR3 protein is CASSSTPTGDTQYF. CDR3 nucleotide sequence: TGTGCCAGCAGCTCCACCCCAACGGGGGATACGCAGTATTTT.

This clonotype was seen a handful of times. The genes are TRBV27 and TRBJ2-1; 9 bases line up with TRBD1. With the DNA end fitting TRBJ2-7 better, the J assignment may be wrong. There are 16 residues in the CDR3. The germline gives CDR1 MNHEY, CDR2 SMNVEV (reference sequence). The CDR3 sequence: CASHTTWDRDPYEQYF. Written as DNA, the CDR3 is TGTGCCAGTCATACGACGTGGGACAGGGACCCCTACGAGCAGTACTTC.

This chain uses TRBV27 with TRBJ1-1; no firm D call. Germline loops: CDR1 MNHEY, CDR2 SMNVEV (reference sequence). Trimming took off 5 bases at V and 4 bases at J, with 11 bases between the two ends. The CDR3 consists of 13 residues. CDR3 nucleotide sequence: TGTGCCAGCAGTCTCCCGGAGGGCACTGAAGCTTTCTTT. Translation: CASSLPEGTEAFF.

The rearrangement uses TRBV6-1 and TRBJ2-1; TRBD1 agrees at 7 bases. V dropped 6 bases and J dropped 4; count of bases not matched to a gene: 3. CDR3 length: 13 residues. CDR1 and CDR2 (germline): MNHNS, SASEGT. CDR3 loop: CASRPGQYNEQFF. For the CDR3, the DNA is TGTGCCAGCAGGCCGGGACAGTACAATGAGCAGTTCTTC.

This clonotype was seen a handful of times. The chain combines TRBV12-3 or TRBV12-4 with TRBJ2-5; 7 nucleotides align to TRBD1. The CDR3 is made up of 16 amino acids. J lost 11 bases, V lost 6 bases, and 21 bases had no gene match. CDR3 DNA sequence: TGTGCCAGCAGCCCGACGGACAGGTCATCCTACAATGAGCAGTACTTC. Translation: CASSPTDRSSYNEQYF.

The CDR3 here is CASSLVAGAIYNEQFF. As DNA, the CDR3 is TGTGCCAGCAGTTTAGTAGCGGGTGCAATATACAATGAGCAGTTCTTC. This chain links TRBV27 with TRBJ2-1; 7 bases agree with TRBD2. Germline CDR1 MNHEY, CDR2 SMNVEV (reference sequence). The length of the CDR3 is 16 residues. V shed 2 bases and J 4 bases; nucleotides not matched to a gene: 8.

The chain joins TRBV5-1 to TRBJ2-1, with D unresolved. There are 13 residues in the CDR3. Trimming left V 0 bases short and J 6 bases short, with 7 bases between. CDR1 SGHRS and CDR2 YFSETQ come from the germline V gene. CDR3 DNA: TGCGCCAGCAGCTTGGGGGCCCTCAATGAGCAGTTCTTC. Translated, it gives CASSLGALNEQFF.

In nucleotides, the CDR3 is TGTGCCAGCAGCTTAACGGGTTACACCGGGGAGCTGTTTTTT. Amino acid sequence: CASSLTGYTGELFF. The rearrangement joins TRBV7-3 to TRBJ2-2; D gene unclear. The CDR3 extends over 14 amino acids. Germline V gene sequence: CDR1 SGHTA, CDR2 FQGTGA. V was pared by 0 bases and J by 3 bases, with 5 bases between.

The rearrangement links TRBV6-6 to TRBJ2-5; 7 nucleotides agree with TRBD2. The DNA end favors TRBJ2-1, so the J call may be wrong. Germline V lookup: CDR1 MNHNY, CDR2 SVGAGI (reference sequence). The CDR3 length is 16 residues. The CDR3 region has the DNA TGTGCCAGCAGTTACTCTTCCGCGGGAGTAGGCAATGAGCAGTTCTTC. This translates into CASSYSSAGVGNEQFF.